These 19 T cell receptor beta chains came from one sample sequenced in a study of blood T cell repertoires in COVID-19. Method: immunoSEQ multiplex PCR; TCRdb's copy keeps in-frame clones and lacks some. This repertoire shows hundreds of thousands of clones, around 91% found once; its top ten account for under 15%. The sequencing input was peripheral blood. The receptors were gathered from an older woman with acute or convalescent COVID-19.

The chain uses TRBV7-2 and TRBJ2-1, with D perhaps TRBD1 (6 bases). The CDR3 is 13 residues long. CDR1 is SGHTA, CDR2 FQGNSA, per germline. Trimming stripped 2 bases from V and 10 bases from J, with 12 bases between. As DNA, the CDR3 is TGTGCCAGCAGCTTAAAAACAGGGTTCGAGCAGTTCTTC. Its translation is CASSLKTGFEQFF.

This clone has more than one count but fewer than ten. The rearrangement uses TRBV3-1 (or the pseudogene TRBV3-2) and TRBJ1-2; D is unclear. CDR3 length: 13 amino acids. V was shortened by 3 bases and J by 7 bases, with 12 bases between the two germline ends. Germline loops: CDR1 LGHDT, CDR2 YNNKEL (reference sequence). CDR3 DNA: TGTGCCAGCAGCCAGGCGGAGGCGAGTGGCTACACCTTC. Translated: CASSQAEASGYTF.

CDR3 residues: CASSPQLLAFTYEQYF. CDR3 DNA: TGTGCCAGCAGCCCTCAGCTACTAGCGTTCACCTACGAGCAGTACTTC. The gene calls are TRBV7-2 and TRBJ2-7, with 7 bases that match TRBD2. This CDR3 has 16 amino acids. The J segment lost 2 bases and the V segment lost 5 bases, leaving 12 bases of the junction unmatched. Looked up from germline, CDR1 is SGHTA and CDR2 is FQGNSA.

This clone was seen a single time. The chain joins TRBV4-3 to TRBJ1-5; D might be TRBD1 (6 bases). V was clipped by 2 bases and J by 6 bases, with 14 bases between them. The germline V gene encodes CDR1 LGHNA and CDR2 YSLEER. This CDR3 comprises 15 residues. CDR3 DNA sequence: TGCGCCAGCAGCCAACTCCCAGGGGATGGTCAGCCCCAGCATTTT. It specifies CASSQLPGDGQPQHF.

In this sample, this clone turned up once. The rearrangement joins TRBV5-1 to TRBJ2-4; the match to TRBD2 covers 10 bases. The germline V gene has CDR1 SGHRS and CDR2 YFSETQ. The J segment lost 5 bases and the V segment lost 0 bases, leaving 5 bases of the junction unmatched. CDR3 length: 16 residues. The CDR3 bases are TGCGCCAGCAGCTTGGTAACTAGCGGGGCGCAAAACATTCAGTACTTC. Protein product: CASSLVTSGAQNIQYF.

The J gene is TRBJ2-1, the V gene TRBV28; 10 bases are shared with TRBD1. CDR1 and CDR2 (germline): MDHEN, SYDVKM. Trimming removed 3 bases from V and 12 bases from J; junction bases left unmatched: 8. The CDR3 runs 14 residues. The CDR3 region has the DNA TGTGCCAGCAGTTTGACCGGGACAGGGGTTGGGCAGTTCTTC. It is translated as CASSLTGTGVGQFF. Looking up the rest from reference TRBV28 and TRBJ2-1 gives the full variable domain: DVKVTQSSRYLVKRTGEKVFLECVQDMDHENMFWYRQDPGLGLRLIYFSYDVKMKEKGDIPEGYSVSREKKERFSLILESASTNQTSMYLCASSLTGTGVGQFFGPGTRLTVL.

A word on this clone: Distinct nucleotide sequences in the sample also encode this CDR3. The chain is built from TRBV5-8 and TRBJ2-2; D call uncertain. Germline loops: CDR1 SGHTS, CDR2 YDEGEE. V was shortened by 0 bases and J by 3 bases, with 3 bases between the two germline ends. This CDR3 contains 13 residues. This chain's CDR3 is CASSLVDTGELFF. CDR3 nucleotide sequence: TGTGCCAGCAGCTTGGTCGACACCGGGGAGCTGTTTTTT.

The chain recombines TRBV7-2 with TRBJ1-5; tentatively, D is TRBD1 (6 bases). Trimming took 4 bases from V and 7 from J, leaving 17 bases between them. The CDR3 spans 15 residues. Looked up from germline, CDR1 is SGHTA and CDR2 is FQGNSA. The CDR3 protein is CASSSGTGHAQPQHF. The DNA for the CDR3 is TGTGCCAGCAGCTCCGGGACGGGACATGCGCAGCCCCAGCATTTT. Variable domain in full (rest from reference TRBV7-2 and TRBJ1-5): GAGVSQSPSNKVTEKGKDVELRCDPISGHTALYWYRQSLGQGLEFLIYFQGNSAPDKSGLPSDRFSAERTGGSVSTLTIQRTQQEDSAVYLCASSSGTGHAQPQHFGDGTRLSIL.

CDR3 in amino acids: CASSQASGSGANVLTF. For the CDR3, the DNA is TGCGCCAGCAGCCAAGCGTCAGGGTCTGGGGCCAACGTCCTGACTTTC. This rearrangement joins TRBV4-3 to TRBJ2-6, with D possibly being TRBD1 (5 bases). Germline V gives CDR1 LGHNA, CDR2 YSLEER. Trimming stripped 1 base from V and 1 base from J, with 8 bases between. The CDR3 is made up of 16 amino acids.

The J gene is TRBJ1-2, the V gene TRBV5-6; 7 bases align to TRBD1. Looked up from germline, CDR1 is SGHDT and CDR2 is YYEEEE. This CDR3 spans 14 amino acids. Unmatched junction bases numbered 5, after V lost 4 bases and J lost 2 bases. CDR3 in DNA: TGTGCCAGCAGCCAGGGGGTACAGAACTATGGCTACACCTTC. Amino acids: CASSQGVQNYGYTF.

The chain links TRBV19 to TRBJ2-3, with 8 positions matching TRBD2. The CDR3 has 13 residues. The V and J ends lost 5 bases and 10 bases, in that order; junction bases with no gene match: 8. Germline-derived CDR1 and CDR2 are LNHDA and SQIVND (reference sequence). CDR3 in amino acids: CASSSGLAGAQYF. CDR3 DNA: TGTGCCAGTAGTTCCGGACTAGCAGGGGCGCAGTATTTT.

The chain combines TRBV6-1 with TRBJ1-6; D perhaps matches TRBD1 (6 bases). The germline V gene encodes CDR1 MNHNS and CDR2 SASEGT. CDR3 length equals 17 residues. V dropped 1 base and J dropped 8 bases, with 18 bases sitting between them. As DNA, the CDR3 is TGTGCCAGCAGTGAAGGGGTCGGCAGGGCAGGGGATTCACCCCTCCACTTT. Protein: CASSEGVGRAGDSPLHF.

The gene calls are TRBV5-4 and TRBJ2-3; 7 bases line up with TRBD2. V lost 0 bases and J lost 2; bases outside the gene matches: 6. Looked up from germline, CDR1 is SGHNT and CDR2 is YYREEE (reference sequence). The CDR3 length is 16 residues. CDR3 protein: CASSLDGGSPTDTQYF. In DNA form, the CDR3 reads TGTGCCAGCAGCTTGGATGGCGGGAGCCCCACAGATACGCAGTATTTT.

This chain connects TRBV12-3 or TRBV12-4 to TRBJ1-6, with D hard to call. Trimming removed 8 bases at V and 8 bases at J, with 13 bases between. The CDR3 spans 13 residues. The CDR3 protein is CASARGSDSPLHF. CDR3 nucleotides: TGTGCCAGCGCTCGGGGATCTGATTCACCCCTCCACTTT.

The chain carries TRBV7-2 and TRBJ2-1; the D gene is possibly TRBD2 (6 bases). The V and J ends lost 5 bases and 5 bases respectively, with 19 bases between them. The CDR3 consists of 16 residues. Germline V gene data show CDR1 as SGHTA and CDR2 as FQGNSA. In nucleotides, the CDR3 is TGTGCCAGCAGCGGTGACCCCGGGACTCTCCACAATGAGCAGTTCTTC. Its translation: CASSGDPGTLHNEQFF.

The chain employs TRBV19 and TRBJ1-5; unclear D gene. Germline V gene data show CDR1 as LNHDA and CDR2 as SQIVND (reference sequence). The CDR3 contains 14 residues. Trimming stripped 0 bases from V and 5 bases from J, with 8 bases between. The CDR3: CASSIDSWDQPQHF. CDR3 coding DNA: TGTGCCAGTAGTATAGATAGCTGGGATCAGCCCCAGCATTTT. Based on the CDR3 plus reference TRBV19 and TRBJ1-5, the full variable domain is DGGITQSPKYLFRKEGQNVTLSCEQNLNHDAMYWYRQDPGQGLRLIYYSQIVNDFQKGDIAEGYSVSREKKESFPLTVTSAQKNPTAFYLCASSIDSWDQPQHFGDGTRLSIL.

The chain has TRBV28 and TRBJ1-6; TRBD1 agrees at 7 bases. The CDR3 covers 15 residues. Germline V gene data show CDR1 as MDHEN and CDR2 as SYDVKM. V lost 5 bases, J lost 9 bases, and 10 bases stayed unmatched. The chain's CDR3 is CASSGYRGKGSPLHF. The CDR3 DNA reads TGTGCCAGCAGTGGTTACAGGGGAAAGGGTTCACCCCTCCACTTT.

The chain is built from TRBV5-5 and TRBJ2-7; 12 bases line up with TRBD1. The ends lost 4 bases at V and 4 bases at J; junction bases unmatched: 6. Germline assignment: CDR1 SGHKS and CDR2 YYEKEE (reference sequence). The CDR3 is 15 residues long. This CDR3 reads CASSPTGQGAYEQYF. The CDR3 DNA reads as TGTGCCAGCAGCCCTACGGGACAGGGGGCTTACGAGCAGTACTTC.

The chain recombines TRBV28 with TRBJ2-1; 8 bases are shared with TRBD2. The germline gives CDR1 MDHEN, CDR2 SYDVKM. After removal of 4 bases from V and 7 bases from J, the junction contained 9 bases not matched to a gene. There are 15 residues in the CDR3. The CDR3 nucleotides are TGTGCCAGCAGTTCCACGGGAGGGACTAGAAATGAGCAGTTCTTC. The encoded protein is CASSSTGGTRNEQFF.